This T cell receptor (beta chain) stems from a study of blood T cells in healthy people across ages. Study-wide findings and caveats: Strong correlation existed between TCR beta diversity and naive T cell percentage.

Only a few counts were recorded for this clonotype. What it binds is unknown. The junction departs from germline at one end; a sequencing error may be responsible. The CDR3 consists of 15 residues. Using a J-beta primer mix together with a sample-barcoded 5' primer, a second PCR was run for about 6 to 11 cycles. Each cDNA molecule, via a template-switch adaptor with 12 random nucleotides, was tagged. Each CDR3 protein is one row after TCRdb ran MiXCR on the 5' RACE reads. The sample holds roughly 1,100,000 distinct CDR3 sequences, less than 25% seen once. These records were also assigned to another study, of T cells of mothers and their children. This second report adds: Related mother-child pairs shared slightly more overlap than unrelated pairs, but the difference was non-significant. Nobody spotted any persistent microchimeric T cell clones.

What was sequenced was blood. The origin of this receptor is a girl under 10 years old in good health. The gene calls are TRBV12-3 or TRBV12-4 and TRBJ2-5; either TRBD1 or TRBD2 may fit D (7 bases each). The J call may be mistaken, given a closer DNA end match to TRBJ2-1. The CDR3: CAGSFRRGRGNEQFF. The CDR3 bases are TGTGCCGGCAGCTTTAGGAGGGGGCGGGGGAATGAGCAGTTCTTC.